Included here is one TCR beta chain sequence, with context. Its antigen remains unknown. This same CDR3 is encoded by further DNA sequences in the sample. Libraries were prepared by immunoSEQ multiplex PCR; TCRdb keeps only in-frame clonotypes and omits some of them. The data contain around 230,000 clones, 84% of them seen just once; the ten biggest clones take up around 0.6%. The data derive from a study of Tregs in tolerant kidney transplant recipients. Study conclusions and caveats: Tregs expanded with activated donor B cells seemed most donor-specific. Findings come from small patient numbers and require larger validation. Biological reproducibility was not directly addressed, but technical replication error appeared minimal.

V lost 5 bases and J lost 0; bases outside the gene matches: 3. Germline CDR1 reads SGHTA; CDR2 reads FQGTGA. This CDR3 is 14 amino acids long. This TCR was recovered from a human donor in good health. Input material: CD4+ T cells from blood. This rearrangement joins TRBV7-3 to TRBJ1-2; the match to TRBD1 covers 7 bases. The chain's CDR3 is CASSPQGANYGYTF. The CDR3 bases are TGTGCCAGCAGCCCTCAGGGGGCTAACTATGGCTACACCTTC. Full variable domain (remainder filled in from reference TRBV7-3 and TRBJ1-2): GAGVSQTPSNKVTEKGKYVELRCDPISGHTALYWYRQSLGQGPEFLIYFQGTGAADDSGLPNDRFFAVRPEGSVSTLKIQRTERGDSAVYLCASSPQGANYGYTFGSGTRLTVV.